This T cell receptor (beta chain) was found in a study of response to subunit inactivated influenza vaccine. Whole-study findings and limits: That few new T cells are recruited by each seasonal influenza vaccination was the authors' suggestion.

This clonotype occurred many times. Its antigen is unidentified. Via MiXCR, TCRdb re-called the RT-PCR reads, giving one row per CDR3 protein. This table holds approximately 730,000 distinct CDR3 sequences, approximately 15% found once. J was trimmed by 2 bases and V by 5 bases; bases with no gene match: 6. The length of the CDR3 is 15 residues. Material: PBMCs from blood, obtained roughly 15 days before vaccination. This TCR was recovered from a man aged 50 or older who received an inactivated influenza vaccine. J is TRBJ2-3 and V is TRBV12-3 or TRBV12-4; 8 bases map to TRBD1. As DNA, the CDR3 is TGTGCCAGCAGTGACTACAGGGGGGTCACAGATACGCAGTATTTT. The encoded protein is CASSDYRGVTDTQYF.